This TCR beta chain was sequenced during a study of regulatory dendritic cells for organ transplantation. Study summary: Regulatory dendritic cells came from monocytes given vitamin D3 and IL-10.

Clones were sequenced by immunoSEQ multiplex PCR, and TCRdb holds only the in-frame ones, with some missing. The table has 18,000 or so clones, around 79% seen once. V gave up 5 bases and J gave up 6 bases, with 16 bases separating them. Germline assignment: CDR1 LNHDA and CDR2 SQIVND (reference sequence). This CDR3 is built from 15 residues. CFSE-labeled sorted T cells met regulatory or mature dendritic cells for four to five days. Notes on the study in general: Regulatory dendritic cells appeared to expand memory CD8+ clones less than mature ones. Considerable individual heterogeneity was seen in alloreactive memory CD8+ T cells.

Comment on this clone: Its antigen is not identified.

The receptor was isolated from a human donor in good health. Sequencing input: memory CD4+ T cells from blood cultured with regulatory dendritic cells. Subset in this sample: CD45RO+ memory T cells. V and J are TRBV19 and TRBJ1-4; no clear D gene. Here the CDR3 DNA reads TGTGCCAGTAGTTCGGGTTGGCGAACCGATGAAAAACTGTTTTTT. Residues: CASSSGWRTDEKLFF.